This passage covers 32 T cell receptor beta chains from one sample sequenced in a study of cytomegalovirus exposure and HLA in healthy donors. The PCR ran on 60 Vbeta and 13 Jbeta primers. The data were produced by immunoSEQ multiplex PCR, yet TCRdb's version contains in-frame clones alone and is incomplete. The table has 90,000 or so clones, over 65% seen once. The specimen sequenced was PBMCs. The receptors were sampled from a woman aged 18 to 35 in good health and CMV-seropositive.

V gene TRBV1 combines with J gene TRBJ1-3. TRBV1 is marked as a pseudogene. This CDR3 has 20 residues. The CDR3 coding sequence is TGCACCAGCAGCTCCCCAAGACGGGGGGACTCCGAAACCTCTGGAAACACCATATATTTT. Translation: CTSSSPRRGDSETSGNTIYF.

This clone was found a few times. The chain is built from TRBV4-2 and TRBJ1-1; D gene ambiguous. The germline V gene has CDR1 LGHNA and CDR2 YNFKEQ. V was clipped by 2 bases and J by 4 bases, with 14 bases between them. The CDR3 loop spans 15 amino acids. Written as DNA, the CDR3 is TGTGCCAGCAGCCAATATGCCGAACGAGGCACTGAAGCTTTCTTT. The encoded protein is CASSQYAERGTEAFF.

This chain links TRBV6-1 with TRBJ2-1; D perhaps matches TRBD1 (6 bases). The CDR3 is made up of 15 amino acids. Trimming removed 2 bases at V and 4 bases at J, with 12 bases between. From germline, CDR1 is MNHNS and CDR2 SASEGT. The CDR3 spells CASSEQGMRYNEQFF. CDR3 DNA sequence: TGTGCCAGCAGTGAACAGGGGATGAGGTACAATGAGCAGTTCTTC.

The CDR3 is CASSPGLGRGAYEQYF. In DNA form, the CDR3 reads TGTGCCAGCAGCCCGGGCCTCGGGCGGGGAGCCTACGAGCAGTACTTC. The V gene is TRBV11-2, the J gene TRBJ2-7; TRBD2 is a possible D gene (6 bases). The CDR3 spans 16 residues. CDR1 SGHAT and CDR2 FQNNGV come from the germline V gene. Trimming took 5 bases from V and 2 from J, leaving 19 bases between them.

The V and J genes are TRBV19 and TRBJ1-5; D ambiguous. The CDR3 covers 17 residues. Germline-derived CDR1 and CDR2 are LNHDA and SQIVND (reference sequence). Trimming took off 3 bases at V and 3 bases at J, with 18 bases between the two ends. CDR3 coding DNA: TGTGCCAGTAGTATCTTCCCGGCGGGGTCTTCCAATCAGCCCCAGCATTTT. Translating gives CASSIFPAGSSNQPQHF. Full variable domain (missing parts from reference TRBV19 and TRBJ1-5): DGGITQSPKYLFRKEGQNVTLSCEQNLNHDAMYWYRQDPGQGLRLIYYSQIVNDFQKGDIAEGYSVSREKKESFPLTVTSAQKNPTAFYLCASSIFPAGSSNQPQHFGDGTRLSIL.

V is TRBV28 and J is TRBJ2-1, with a tentative D call TRBD2 (6 bases). Trimming took off 3 bases at V and 7 bases at J, with 13 bases between the two ends. Germline V CDR1 and CDR2: MDHEN, SYDVKM. This CDR3 has 14 amino acids. CDR3 in DNA: TGTGCCAGCAGTTTCTCGGGGGAGGCGAATGAGCAGTTCTTC. Its translation: CASSFSGEANEQFF.

This clone was observed a handful of times. The chain uses TRBV27 and TRBJ2-5; 9 nucleotides match TRBD2. V gave up 3 bases and J gave up 13 bases; unmatched junction bases: 9. The length of the CDR3 is 13 residues. The germline V gene encodes CDR1 MNHEY and CDR2 SMNVEV (reference sequence). CDR3 bases: TGTGCCAGCAGTTTTGGTCTAGCGGGGTTCAGGTACTTC. Its protein product is CASSFGLAGFRYF.

The chain combines TRBV29-1 with TRBJ2-5; no clear D. The J call is in doubt because the DNA end fits TRBJ2-7 better. Germline values: CDR1 SQVTM, CDR2 ANQGSEA. The CDR3 loop spans 12 amino acids. CDR3 in DNA: TGCAGCGTTGTGGGCCAAACCTACGAGCAGTACTTC. It translates to CSVVGQTYEQYF.

This clone was picked up one time. The gene calls are TRBV29-1 and TRBJ2-1; TRBD2 matches 8 bases. The CDR3 has 16 residues. With 3 bases clipped from V and 0 bases from J, the junction kept 7 bases outside the gene matches. Germline V gives CDR1 SQVTM, CDR2 ANQGSEA. CDR3 protein: CSVEGATSGSYNEQFF. DNA for the CDR3: TGCAGCGTTGAGGGGGCCACTAGCGGCTCCTACAATGAGCAGTTCTTC.

The chain is built from TRBV6-6 and TRBJ2-5, with 7 bases fitting TRBD1. The CDR3 consists of 15 residues. CDR1 is MNHNY, CDR2 SVGAGI, per germline (reference sequence). The J segment lost 5 bases and the V segment lost 6 bases, leaving 12 bases of the junction unmatched. The CDR3 reads CASRPSRGRLETQYF. The DNA for the CDR3 is TGTGCCAGCAGACCAAGTAGGGGGCGCCTGGAGACCCAGTACTTC.

This clone was found a few times. V usage is TRBV7-2 and J usage is TRBJ2-2, with TRBD2 matching 11 bases. CDR1 and CDR2 (germline): SGHTA, FQGNSA. The CDR3 sequence is 14 residues long. V shed 4 bases, J shed 7 bases, and the junction held 2 bases outside the gene matches. CDR3 sequence: CASSSGLADGELFF. The CDR3 region has the DNA TGTGCCAGCAGCTCGGGACTAGCGGACGGGGAGCTGTTTTTT.

The chain recombines TRBV4-3 with TRBJ2-7; 7 bases are a match to TRBD1. Germline assignment: CDR1 LGHNA and CDR2 YSLEER. The junction had 4 bases not matched to a gene; V was cut back by 2 bases and J by 0 bases. The CDR3 consists of 15 residues. The CDR3 nucleotides are TGCGCCAGCAGCCAAAATTGGGACAGCTCCTACGAGCAGTACTTC. Its protein is CASSQNWDSSYEQYF.

A few counts support this clone. This chain joins TRBV5-1 and TRBJ2-7, with D perhaps TRBD2 (6 bases). CDR3 length: 15 amino acids. Deletions cut 4 bases from V and 6 bases from J, with 20 bases between. Germline-derived CDR1 and CDR2 are SGHRS and YFSETQ. CDR3 region: CASSPLAGRGFEQYF. Here the CDR3 DNA reads TGCGCCAGCAGCCCTCTGGCCGGGAGAGGGTTCGAGCAGTACTTC.

The V gene is TRBV7-9, the J gene TRBJ2-7; possibly TRBD2 for D (6 bases). This CDR3 is built from 13 residues. The V gene lost 4 bases and the J gene lost 2 bases, with 9 bases spanning the gap. Germline values: CDR1 SEHNR, CDR2 FQNEAQ (reference sequence). The chain's CDR3 is CASSSSVPYEQYF. The CDR3 nucleotides read TGTGCCAGCAGCTCTAGCGTCCCCTACGAGCAGTACTTC.

This chain joins TRBV5-3 and TRBJ2-7; a weak D match, TRBD1 (6 bases). TRBV5-3 is treated as an ORF (open reading frame) with a function not yet certain. Trimming left V 2 bases short and J 3 bases short, with 9 bases between. The CDR3 contains 13 residues. CDR3 amino acids: CARSFARGYEQYF. CDR3 DNA: TGTGCCAGAAGCTTTGCCAGGGGCTACGAGCAGTACTTC.

V gene TRBV21-1 combines with J gene TRBJ1-6; TRBD1 was called by the table and not checked on the DNA. TRBV21-1 is a pseudogene segment. The CDR3 runs 18 residues. CDR3 region: CASSKAVDSRPLNSPLHF. CDR3 coding DNA: TGTGCCAGCAGCAAAGCAGTGGACAGTAGACCCCTTAATTCACCCCTCCACTTT.

The chain combines TRBV7-9 with TRBJ2-7; D not certain. The CDR3 extends over 12 amino acids. Germline V gene lookup returns CDR1 SEHNR and CDR2 FQNEAQ (reference sequence). Trimming stripped 10 bases from V and 4 bases from J, with 14 bases between. CDR3 DNA: TGTGCCACCTCTAGTAGTATTTACGAGCAGTACTTC. It codes for CATSSSIYEQYF.

The CDR3 DNA follows: TGTGCCAGCAGCTTCCAATTTGGGAGAGAGACCCAGTACTTC. It is translated as CASSFQFGRETQYF. The chain couples TRBV7-9 to TRBJ2-5, with D maybe TRBD2 (5 bases). The germline V gene has CDR1 SEHNR and CDR2 FQNEAQ (reference sequence). V was clipped by 3 bases and J by 4 bases, with 12 bases between them. This CDR3 has 14 residues.

This rearrangement joins TRBV5-1 to TRBJ1-4; 9 bases agree with TRBD1. Germline V gene lookup returns CDR1 SGHRS and CDR2 YFSETQ. The CDR3 loop spans 15 amino acids. Trimming removed 0 bases from V and 5 bases from J; junction bases left unmatched: 2. This chain's CDR3 is CASSLVGTGNEKLFF. DNA of the CDR3: TGCGCCAGCAGCTTGGTAGGGACAGGGAATGAAAAACTGTTTTTT. Looking up the rest from reference TRBV5-1 and TRBJ1-4 gives the full variable domain: KAGVTQTPRYLIKTRGQQVTLSCSPISGHRSVSWYQQTPGQGLQFLFEYFSETQRNKGNFPGRFSGRQFSNSRSEMNVSTLELGDSALYLCASSLVGTGNEKLFFGSGTQLSVL.

This clone was seen repeatedly, ten times or more. This rearrangement joins TRBV27 to TRBJ1-4; TRBD1 matches 9 bases. Germline loops: CDR1 MNHEY, CDR2 SMNVEV (reference sequence). V shed 5 bases, J shed 8 bases, and the junction held 9 bases outside the gene matches. The CDR3 loop spans 15 amino acids. The CDR3 DNA follows: TGTGCCAGCAGTCTCACAGGGGGCGCGCCGGAAAAACTGTTTTTT. Translated, it gives CASSLTGGAPEKLFF.

The CDR3 protein is CASSLGGTGLITEAFF. DNA for the CDR3: TGTGCCAGCAGCTTAGGGGGGACAGGGCTCATCACTGAAGCTTTCTTT. V is TRBV7-2 and J is TRBJ1-1, with 9 bases identical to TRBD1. The ends lost 1 base at V and 4 bases at J; junction bases unmatched: 7. Germline CDR1 is SGHTA and CDR2 is FQGNSA. The CDR3 contains 16 residues.

The V call is TRBV6-5, the J call TRBJ1-4, with D perhaps matching TRBD1 (5 bases). Trimming pared 8 bases from V and 10 bases from J, leaving 17 bases between. CDR3 length: 13 amino acids. CDR1 and CDR2 (germline): MNHEY, SVGAGI. The CDR3 DNA reads TGTGCCAGCTCCGGGGGGGGTTCGAGAAAACTGTTTTTT. Its translation: CASSGGGSRKLFF.

This clone appeared a few times. The V gene is TRBV4-3, the J gene TRBJ2-1; TRBD2 matches 12 bases. CDR1 is LGHNA, CDR2 YSLEER, per germline. V shed 4 bases, J shed 8 bases, and the junction held 9 bases outside the gene matches. There are 16 residues in the CDR3. CDR3 protein: CASSRLAGVGEHEQFF. As DNA, the CDR3 is TGCGCCAGCAGCCGACTAGCGGGAGTTGGCGAACATGAGCAGTTCTTC.

This clone was seen a single time. The chain's CDR3 is CASSLLGTGVYEQYF. The CDR3 coding sequence is TGTGCCAGCAGTTTACTCGGGACAGGGGTCTACGAGCAGTACTTC. The rearrangement joins TRBV27 to TRBJ2-7; 10 bases are a match to TRBD1. There are 15 residues in the CDR3. J lost 3 bases, V lost 2 bases, and 4 bases had no gene match. From germline, CDR1 is MNHEY and CDR2 SMNVEV (reference sequence).

The V gene is TRBV4-2, the J gene TRBJ2-3; a weak D match, TRBD2 (7 bases). The CDR3 extends over 18 amino acids. V lost 0 bases to trimming and J lost 2 bases, with 18 bases between them. CDR1 is LGHNA and CDR2 is YNFKEQ in the germline V gene. In DNA, the CDR3 is TGTGCCAGCAGCCAAGAGGGGAGGGGGGGGGCCTACACAGATACGCAGTATTTT. This encodes CASSQEGRGGAYTDTQYF.

The rearrangement links TRBV5-4 to TRBJ2-7, with 12 nucleotides matching TRBD1. J gave up 2 bases and V 0 bases, and 6 bases lay outside the gene matches. The germline V gene encodes CDR1 SGHNT and CDR2 YYREEE (reference sequence). This CDR3 is 17 amino acids long. The chain's CDR3 is CASSLARGQGAPYEQYF. DNA of the CDR3: TGTGCCAGCAGCTTGGCCAGGGGACAGGGGGCCCCCTACGAGCAGTACTTC.

In its sample, this clone was seen once. The chain joins TRBV4-2 to TRBJ2-3; 10 bases match TRBD1. CDR1 is LGHNA and CDR2 is YNFKEQ in the germline V gene. After removal of 2 bases from V and 6 bases from J, the junction contained 5 bases not matched to a gene. The CDR3 covers 15 residues. The chain's CDR3 is CASSQQTGGADTQYF. The CDR3 coding sequence is TGTGCCAGCAGCCAACAGACAGGGGGCGCGGATACGCAGTATTTT.

The chain links TRBV9 to TRBJ2-7, with TRBD2 identical over 10 bases. Losses at the gene ends were 3 bases for V and 3 bases for J; bases not matched to a gene: 3. Germline V gene data show CDR1 as SGDLS and CDR2 as YYNGEE. The length of the CDR3 is 14 residues. CDR3 region: CASSAQRGGYEQYF. In DNA, the CDR3 is TGTGCCAGCAGCGCCCAGCGGGGGGGCTACGAGCAGTACTTC. Drawing the rest from reference TRBV9 and TRBJ2-7, the complete variable domain is DSGVTQTPKHLITATGQRVTLRCSPRSGDLSVYWYQQSLDQGLQFLIQYYNGEERAKGNILERFSAQQFPDLHSELNLSSLELGDSALYFCASSAQRGGYEQYFGPGTRLTVT.

This clone was seen only a few times. The gene calls are TRBV5-4 and TRBJ1-1; unclear D gene. The V gene's germline CDR1 is SGHNT and CDR2 YYREEE (reference sequence). V was pared by 3 bases and J by 1 base, with 4 bases between. This CDR3 has 12 residues. CDR3 DNA: TGTGCCAGCAGCTCACAGAACACTGAAGCTTTCTTT. This sequence encodes CASSSQNTEAFF.

The V call is TRBV27, the J call TRBJ1-6; TRBD1 matches at 7 bases. The CDR3 is 13 residues long. The germline CDR1 and CDR2 sequences are MNHEY and SMNVEV (reference sequence). Germline trimming cut 5 bases from V and 7 bases from J; bases unmatched to any gene: 2. The CDR3 spells CASSPGQNSPLHF. The CDR3 DNA sequence: TGTGCCAGCAGTCCGGGACAGAATTCACCCCTCCACTTT.

The chain has TRBV4-1 and TRBJ2-7, with D possibly TRBD1 on 6 matching bases. Germline CDR1 and CDR2: MGHRA and YSYEKL. This CDR3 region has 16 residues. V was trimmed by 0 bases and J by 0 bases, leaving 12 bases between them. DNA of the CDR3: TGCGCCAGCAGCCAAGAAGTGGCCAGGGGCTCCTACGAGCAGTACTTC. Translating gives CASSQEVARGSYEQYF.

CDR3 residues: CASMYRGLRTEAFF. CDR3 coding DNA: TGTGCCAGCATGTACAGGGGGCTCAGGACTGAAGCTTTCTTT. This sequence joins TRBV27 and TRBJ1-1; 9 bases are shared with TRBD1. CDR1 and CDR2 from the germline V gene are MNHEY and SMNVEV (reference sequence). Losses at the gene ends were 7 bases for V and 5 bases for J; bases not matched to a gene: 8. The CDR3 is 14 residues long.